These 8 T cell receptor beta chains originate from one sample sequenced in a study of OX40 agonist ivuxolimab in advanced cancers. Clones were sequenced by immunoSEQ multiplex PCR, and TCRdb holds only the in-frame ones, with some missing. The sample has 150,000 to 190,000 clones, 90% to 95% seen once; the top ten hold about 0.33%. The source material was CD4+ or CD8+ T cells sorted from blood, sampled in a trial of the OX40 agonist ivuxolimab. The receptors shown here come from an adult with an advanced solid tumor such as melanoma, head and neck, liver or kidney cancer.

This clone was seen only once. The rearrangement joins TRBV28 to TRBJ2-3; D remains ambiguous. V gave up 3 bases and J gave up 3 bases, with 7 bases separating them. In germline, CDR1 is MDHEN, CDR2 SYDVKM. CDR3 length: 13 amino acids. Here the CDR3 DNA reads TGTGCCAGCAGTTTGCGTCTGACAGATACGCAGTATTTT. Its protein product is CASSLRLTDTQYF.

The chain joins TRBV11-2 to TRBJ2-1; D not resolved. This CDR3 region has 12 residues. Trimming stripped 7 bases from V and 11 bases from J, with 15 bases between. CDR1 is SGHAT and CDR2 is FQNNGV in the germline V gene. Written as DNA, the CDR3 is TGTGCCAGCATCTCCATAGGCGGAAAGCAGTTCTTC. It codes for CASISIGGKQFF.

This clone has just one count. The V and J genes are TRBV11-2 and TRBJ2-1, with 10 positions matching TRBD1. The CDR3 runs 15 residues. Germline V lookup: CDR1 SGHAT, CDR2 FQNNGV. J gave up 4 bases and V 7 bases, and 7 bases lay outside the gene matches. CDR3 loop: CASNPDRGLYNEQFF. DNA of the CDR3: TGTGCCAGCAACCCGGACAGGGGGTTGTACAATGAGCAGTTCTTC.

The chain is built from TRBV11-2 and TRBJ2-3; 7 nucleotides agree with TRBD1. V lost 1 base, J lost 7 bases, and 5 bases stayed unmatched. Germline values: CDR1 SGHAT, CDR2 FQNNGV. The CDR3 totals 14 residues. Written as DNA, the CDR3 is TGTGCCAGCAGCTTAGGGCAGGGGGTGAATACGCAGTATTTT. It codes for CASSLGQGVNTQYF.

The V and J genes are TRBV10-3 and TRBJ2-5; 9 bases match TRBD2. The CDR3 contains 15 residues. J lost 9 bases, V lost 4 bases, and 12 bases had no gene match. Germline V lookup: CDR1 ENHRY, CDR2 SYGVKD. As DNA, the CDR3 is TGTGCCATCAGTGCCGAGAGCGGGGGGTTCAGGCCCCAGTACTTC. This sequence encodes CAISAESGGFRPQYF.

A note on this clone: This sample includes further DNA sequences coding for the same CDR3. The chain links TRBV7-2 to TRBJ1-1, with 8 bases identical to TRBD1. The CDR3 covers 15 residues. Germline CDR1 and CDR2: SGHTA and FQGNSA. Losses at the gene ends were 5 bases for V and 1 base for J; bases not matched to a gene: 6. The CDR3, as DNA: TGTGCCAGCAGCCCCAGGACAGGGAGGAACACTGAAGCTTTCTTT. The encoded protein is CASSPRTGRNTEAFF.

This sequence joins TRBV7-2 and TRBJ2-1, with D uncertain. CDR3 size: 13 residues. Trimming stripped 6 bases from V and 8 bases from J, with 14 bases between. Germline V gene lookup returns CDR1 SGHTA and CDR2 FQGNSA. The CDR3 sequence is CASSRPQRYEQFF. In DNA form, the CDR3 reads TGTGCCAGCAGTCGCCCCCAGAGGTATGAGCAGTTCTTC.

This clone appeared once. V gene TRBV29-1 combines with J gene TRBJ2-1, with TRBD1 as a possible D gene (5 bases). Germline V gene data show CDR1 as SQVTM and CDR2 as ANQGSEA. This CDR3 spans 11 amino acids. The chain's CDR3 is CTCWGGNEQFF. CDR3 DNA sequence: TGCACCTGTTGGGGCGGCAATGAGCAGTTCTTC.